This T cell receptor beta chain derives from a study of radiotherapy plus CTLA-4 blockade in lung cancer. Across the study: Among patients, approximately 19% showed objective responses, and approximately 30% had disease control. General study results and limits: Together with interferon-beta, which increased in serum after radiation, early dynamic changes in blood T cell clones were reportedly the best predictors of response. TCR clones originating in tumors grew in number in blood after radiotherapy plus ipilimumab.

For this clone: The target antigen is unknown.

Per the germline V gene, CDR1 is SGHNT and CDR2 is YYREEE (reference sequence). There are 15 residues in the CDR3. V shed 1 base and J 7 bases; nucleotides not matched to a gene: 5. Enrolled patients, whose metastatic non-small-cell lung cancer was chemo-refractory, received focal radiation plus CTLA-4 blockade with ipilimumab. Profiling relied on immunoSEQ multiplex PCR, and the TCRdb table lists in-frame clones only, not all of them. Of tens of thousands of clones listed, 77% are singletons. The chain is built from TRBV5-4 and TRBJ2-2, with TRBD2 matching 9 bases. Material: peripheral blood, obtained from a patient treated with radiotherapy plus ipilimumab. The clonotype originates from a human donor with non-small cell lung cancer who had a partial response to radiotherapy plus ipilimumab. The DNA of the CDR3 is TGTGCCAGCAGCTTGCCGGGACTAGCAGGCGGGGAGCTGTTTTTT. This codes for CASSLPGLAGGELFF. Based on the CDR3 plus reference TRBV5-4 and TRBJ2-2, the full variable domain is ETGVTQSPTHLIKTRGQQVTLRCSSQSGHNTVSWYQQALGQGPQFIFQYYREEENGRGNFPPRFSGLQFPNYSSELNVNALELDDSALYLCASSLPGLAGGELFFGEGSRLTVL.